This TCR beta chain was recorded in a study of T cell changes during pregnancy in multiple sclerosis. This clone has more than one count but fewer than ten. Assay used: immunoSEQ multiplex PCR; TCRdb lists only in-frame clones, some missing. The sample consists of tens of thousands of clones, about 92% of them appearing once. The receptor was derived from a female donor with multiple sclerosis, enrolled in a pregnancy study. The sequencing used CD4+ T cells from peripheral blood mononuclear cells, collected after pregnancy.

The CDR3 sequence is CASSSPRGNTEAFF. The CDR3 nucleotides read TGTGCCAGCAGCTCCCCCCGGGGGAACACTGAAGCTTTCTTT. V is TRBV7-2 and J is TRBJ1-1; no clear D gene. V was cut by 4 bases and J by 1 base, with 10 bases left in between. CDR3 length: 14 residues. In germline, CDR1 is SGHTA, CDR2 FQGNSA.